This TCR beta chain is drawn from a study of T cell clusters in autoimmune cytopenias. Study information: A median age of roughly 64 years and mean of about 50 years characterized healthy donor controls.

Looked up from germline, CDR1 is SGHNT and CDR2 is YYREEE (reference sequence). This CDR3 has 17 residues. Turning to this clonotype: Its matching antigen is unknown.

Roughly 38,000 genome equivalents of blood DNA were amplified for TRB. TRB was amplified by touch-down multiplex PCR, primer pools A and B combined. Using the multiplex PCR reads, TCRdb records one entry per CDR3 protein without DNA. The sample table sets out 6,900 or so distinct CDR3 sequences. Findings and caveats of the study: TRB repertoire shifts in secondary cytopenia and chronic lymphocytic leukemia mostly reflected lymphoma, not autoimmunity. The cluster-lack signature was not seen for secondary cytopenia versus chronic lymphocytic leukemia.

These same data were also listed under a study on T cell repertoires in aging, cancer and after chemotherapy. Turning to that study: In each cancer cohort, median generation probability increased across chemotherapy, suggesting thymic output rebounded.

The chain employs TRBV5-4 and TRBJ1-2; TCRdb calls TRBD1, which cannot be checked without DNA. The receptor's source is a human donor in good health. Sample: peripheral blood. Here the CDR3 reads CASGGAGQGRSNYGYTF.